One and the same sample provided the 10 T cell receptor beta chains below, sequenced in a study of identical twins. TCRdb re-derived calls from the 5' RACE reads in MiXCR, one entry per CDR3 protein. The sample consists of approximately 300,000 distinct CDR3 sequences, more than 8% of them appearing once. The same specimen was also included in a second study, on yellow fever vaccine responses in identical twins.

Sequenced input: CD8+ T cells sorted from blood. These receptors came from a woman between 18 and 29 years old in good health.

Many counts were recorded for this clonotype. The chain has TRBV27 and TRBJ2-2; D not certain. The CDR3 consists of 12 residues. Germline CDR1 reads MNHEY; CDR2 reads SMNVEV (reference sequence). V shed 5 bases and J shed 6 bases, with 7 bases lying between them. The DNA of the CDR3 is TGTGCCAGCAGTCCAAGCCCCGGGGAGCTGTTTTTT. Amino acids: CASSPSPGELFF.

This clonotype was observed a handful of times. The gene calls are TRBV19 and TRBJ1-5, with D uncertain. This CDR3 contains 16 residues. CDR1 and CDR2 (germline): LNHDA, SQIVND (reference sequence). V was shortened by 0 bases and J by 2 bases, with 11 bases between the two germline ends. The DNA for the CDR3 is TGTGCCAGTAGTATAGATCTGGCCGTCGGCAATCAGCCCCAGCATTTT. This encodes CASSIDLAVGNQPQHF.

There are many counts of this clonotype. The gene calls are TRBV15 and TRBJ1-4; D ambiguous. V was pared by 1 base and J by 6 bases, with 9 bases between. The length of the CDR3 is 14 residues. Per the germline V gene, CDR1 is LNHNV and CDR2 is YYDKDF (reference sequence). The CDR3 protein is CATSRVHGYEKLFF. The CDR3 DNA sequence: TGTGCCACCAGCAGAGTCCACGGGTATGAAAAACTGTTTTTT.

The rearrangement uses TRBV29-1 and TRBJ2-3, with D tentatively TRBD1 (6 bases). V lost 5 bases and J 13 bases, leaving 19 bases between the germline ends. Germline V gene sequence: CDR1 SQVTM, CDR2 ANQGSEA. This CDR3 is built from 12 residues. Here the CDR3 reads CSVIDRLPEEYF. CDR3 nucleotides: TGCAGCGTTATCGACAGGCTACCGGAGGAGTATTTT.

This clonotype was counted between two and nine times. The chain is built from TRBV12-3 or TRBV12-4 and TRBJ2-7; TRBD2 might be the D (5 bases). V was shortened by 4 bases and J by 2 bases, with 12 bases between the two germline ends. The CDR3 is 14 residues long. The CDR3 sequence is CASSSRRHPYEQYF. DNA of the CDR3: TGTGCCAGCAGTTCCCGGAGGCACCCCTACGAGCAGTACTTC.

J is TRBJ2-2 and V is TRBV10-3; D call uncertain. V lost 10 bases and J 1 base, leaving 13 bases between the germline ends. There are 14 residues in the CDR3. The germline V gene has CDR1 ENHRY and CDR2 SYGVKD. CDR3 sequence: CATSHDENTGELFF. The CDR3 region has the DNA TGTGCCACCTCCCATGATGAGAACACCGGGGAGCTGTTTTTT.

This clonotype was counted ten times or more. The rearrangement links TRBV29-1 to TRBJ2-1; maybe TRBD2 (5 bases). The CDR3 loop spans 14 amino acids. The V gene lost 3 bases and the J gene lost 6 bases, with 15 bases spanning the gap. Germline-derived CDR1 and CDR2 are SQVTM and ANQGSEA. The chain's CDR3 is CSVEFAGLANEQFF. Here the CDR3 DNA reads TGCAGCGTTGAGTTTGCGGGTTTGGCCAATGAGCAGTTCTTC.

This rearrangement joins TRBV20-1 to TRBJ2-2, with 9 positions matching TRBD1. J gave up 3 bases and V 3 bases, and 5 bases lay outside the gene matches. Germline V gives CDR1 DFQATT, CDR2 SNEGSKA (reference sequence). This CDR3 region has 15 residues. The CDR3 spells CSARGDRGDTGELFF. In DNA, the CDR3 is TGCAGTGCTAGGGGTGACAGGGGGGACACCGGGGAGCTGTTTTTT.

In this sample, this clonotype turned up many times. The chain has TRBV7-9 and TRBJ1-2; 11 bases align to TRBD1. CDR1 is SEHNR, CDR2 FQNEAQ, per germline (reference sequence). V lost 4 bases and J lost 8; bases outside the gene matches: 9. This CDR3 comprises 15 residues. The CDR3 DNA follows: TGTGCCAGCAGCTACGGGACAGGGGGTGTTAGCGGCTACACCTTC. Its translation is CASSYGTGGVSGYTF.

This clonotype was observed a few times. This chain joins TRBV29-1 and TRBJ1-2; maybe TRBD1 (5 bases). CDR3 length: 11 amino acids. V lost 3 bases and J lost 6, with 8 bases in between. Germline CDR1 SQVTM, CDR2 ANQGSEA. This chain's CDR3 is CSVDWGDGYTF. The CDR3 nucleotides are TGCAGCGTTGATTGGGGGGATGGCTACACCTTC.